Presented here are 4 T cell receptor beta chains from one specimen sequenced in a study of T-cell reconstitution after alpha-beta-depleted transplantation in children. Unique molecular identifiers were used to barcode this TCRbeta library. One entry per CDR3 protein results from TCRdb running MiXCR on the PCR reads. The repertoire holds hundreds of thousands of distinct CDR3 sequences, under 15% seen once, with 0.75% to 0.85% in the top ten. Material: PBMCs, obtained before TCRalphabeta/CD19-depleted stem cell transplant. These receptors were collected from a girl aged 2 to 10 with congenital amegakaryocytic thrombocytopenia, due to receive a stem cell transplant.

V usage is TRBV19 and J usage is TRBJ2-1; TRBD2 agrees at 7 bases. Losses at the gene ends were 8 bases for V and 8 bases for J; bases not matched to a gene: 3. Germline CDR1 LNHDA, CDR2 SQIVND (reference sequence). The length of the CDR3 is 11 residues. Written as DNA, the CDR3 is TGTGCCAGTTTAGCGGGCCATGAGCAGTTCTTC. Its translation: CASLAGHEQFF.

This chain links TRBV10-1 with TRBJ2-7; tentative D call: TRBD1 (6 bases). CDR3 length: 15 amino acids. Germline CDR1 and CDR2: WNHNN and SYGVQD (reference sequence). Trimming removed 5 bases from V and 6 bases from J, with 20 bases in between. As DNA, the CDR3 is TGCGCCAGCAGTAAGGACAGCCTGACCTTTAGCGAGCAGTACTTC. This gives the protein CASSKDSLTFSEQYF.

The V call is TRBV11-1, the J call TRBJ2-3; TRBD2 matches at 8 bases. The junction had 12 bases not matched to a gene; V was cut back by 2 bases and J by 2 bases. CDR1 is SGHAT and CDR2 is FQDESV in the germline V gene (reference sequence). The CDR3 length is 18 residues. CDR3 nucleotides: TGTGCCAGCAGCTTACCGGGGCGAACTAGCGGCGACACAGATACGCAGTATTTT. Its translation is CASSLPGRTSGDTDTQYF.

This clonotype was counted ten times or more. The chain joins TRBV7-9 to TRBJ2-1; the match to TRBD2 covers 12 bases. J lost 7 bases, V lost 5 bases, and 9 bases had no gene match. The CDR3 is made up of 16 amino acids. Germline V CDR1 and CDR2: SEHNR, FQNEAQ (reference sequence). The CDR3 sequence is CASSPPTSGRWNEQFF. CDR3 DNA sequence: TGTGCCAGCAGCCCACCCACTAGCGGGAGGTGGAATGAGCAGTTCTTC.